The 23 T cell receptor beta chains in this list originate from one sample, sequenced in a study of blood T cell repertoires in COVID-19. Using immunoSEQ multiplex PCR, the repertoire was profiled, and TCRdb retains in-frame clones only, with some absent. The sample contains 150,000 to 200,000 clones, 85% to 95% of which appear only once. The sequenced sample was peripheral blood. The receptors here all came from a woman aged 60-75 years with COVID-19, enrolled during active disease.

This chain connects TRBV5-4 to TRBJ2-1, with TRBD2 identical over 7 bases. J lost 0 bases, V lost 0 bases, and 3 bases had no gene match. From germline, CDR1 is SGHNT and CDR2 YYREEE (reference sequence). The CDR3 contains 16 residues. The CDR3 nucleotides are TGTGCCAGCAGCTTGGGGGGGGGAAGCTCCTACAATGAGCAGTTCTTC. Protein sequence: CASSLGGGSSYNEQFF.

The chain is built from TRBV5-1 and TRBJ2-3, with 8 bases aligning to TRBD1. Germline V gives CDR1 SGHRS, CDR2 YFSETQ. The CDR3 is 16 residues long. With 2 bases clipped from V and 3 bases from J, the junction kept 8 bases outside the gene matches. CDR3 DNA sequence: TGCGCCAGCAGCTTAAGGGCAGGGGGCTCAACAGATACGCAGTATTTT. It translates to CASSLRAGGSTDTQYF.

This clone has only a few counts. This chain links TRBV7-9 with TRBJ2-7; D is possibly TRBD1 (5 bases). The CDR3 is 13 residues long. Germline-derived CDR1 and CDR2 are SEHNR and FQNEAQ (reference sequence). Deletions cut 5 bases from V and 6 bases from J, with 14 bases between. CDR3 sequence: CASSSRQGGEQYF. The CDR3 DNA sequence: TGTGCCAGCAGCAGCCGGCAGGGCGGCGAGCAGTACTTC.

For the CDR3, the DNA is TGTGCCAGCAGTCGCGGGACAGTAGACACTGAAGCTTTCTTT. Its translation is CASSRGTVDTEAFF. The chain uses TRBV6-6 and TRBJ1-1, with 7 positions matching TRBD1. Germline CDR1 MNHNY, CDR2 SVGAGI (reference sequence). The junction had 6 bases not matched to a gene; V was cut back by 5 bases and J by 3 bases. The CDR3 has 14 residues.

This chain links TRBV27 with TRBJ1-6; 9 nucleotides match TRBD1. Germline V gene lookup returns CDR1 MNHEY and CDR2 SMNVEV (reference sequence). The ends lost 5 bases at V and 6 bases at J; junction bases unmatched: 5. This CDR3 contains 15 residues. CDR3 amino acids: CASSRTGQGNSPLHF. CDR3 sequence (DNA): TGTGCCAGCAGTCGAACGGGACAGGGTAATTCACCCCTCCACTTT.

The chain carries TRBV9 and TRBJ2-3; a weak D match, TRBD2 (6 bases). V was trimmed by 4 bases and J by 4 bases, leaving 16 bases between them. Looked up from germline, CDR1 is SGDLS and CDR2 is YYNGEE. The CDR3 is 15 amino acids. In nucleotides, the CDR3 is TGTGCCAGCAGCACTAGCCCTACCGTGTCAGATACGCAGTATTTT. Protein sequence: CASSTSPTVSDTQYF. Supplemented by reference TRBV9 and TRBJ2-3, the full variable domain reads DSGVTQTPKHLITATGQRVTLRCSPRSGDLSVYWYQQSLDQGLQFLIQYYNGEERAKGNILERFSAQQFPDLHSELNLSSLELGDSALYFCASSTSPTVSDTQYFGPGTRLTVL.

This sequence joins TRBV11-2 and TRBJ2-5, with a weak D call TRBD2 (6 bases). V was cut by 5 bases and J by 5 bases, with 21 bases left in between. The CDR3 consists of 16 residues. CDR1 is SGHAT and CDR2 is FQNNGV in the germline V gene. CDR3 sequence reads: CASSQRGGGFGETQYF. CDR3 sequence (DNA): TGTGCCAGCAGCCAGAGGGGTGGAGGGTTCGGGGAGACCCAGTACTTC.

CDR3 sequence: CASSLVPAGVQETQYF. In nucleotides, the CDR3 is TGTGCCAGCAGCTTAGTTCCAGCGGGGGTCCAAGAGACCCAGTACTTC. The V and J genes are TRBV7-2 and TRBJ2-5, with 8 bases matching TRBD2. The CDR3 covers 16 residues. Germline CDR1 SGHTA, CDR2 FQGNSA. V was clipped by 1 base and J by 1 base; unmatched bases: 5.

CDR3 sequence: CAWTGVWSGNTIYF. In DNA, the CDR3 is TGTGCCTGGACAGGGGTTTGGTCTGGAAACACCATATATTTT. The chain is built from TRBV30 and TRBJ1-3, with D perhaps matching TRBD1 (6 bases). CDR3 length equals 14 residues. Looked up from germline, CDR1 is GTSNPN and CDR2 is SVGIG (reference sequence). Trimming stripped 4 bases from V and 1 base from J, with 11 bases between.

The chain uses TRBV7-8 and TRBJ2-7; D is uncertain. Trimming took 5 bases from V and 2 from J, leaving 10 bases between them. Germline CDR1 is SGHVS and CDR2 is FQNEAQ. The CDR3 is 13 amino acids. The CDR3 reads CASSETTTYEQYF. The DNA for the CDR3 is TGTGCCAGCAGCGAGACAACCACCTACGAGCAGTACTTC. Looking up the rest from reference TRBV7-8 and TRBJ2-7 gives the full variable domain: GAGVSQSPRYKVAKRGQDVALRCDPISGHVSLFWYQQALGQGPEFLTYFQNEAQLDKSGLPSDRFFAERPEGSVSTLKIQRTQQEDSAVYLCASSETTTYEQYFGPGTRLTVT.

This clone appeared once. The chain links TRBV19 to TRBJ1-2; maybe TRBD1 (5 bases). Trimming pared 5 bases from V and 8 bases from J, leaving 12 bases between. In germline, CDR1 is LNHDA, CDR2 SQIVND (reference sequence). This CDR3 spans 12 amino acids. CDR3 sequence (DNA): TGTGCCAGTAGTTCCCAGGGTCAGGGCTACACCTTC. Translating gives CASSSQGQGYTF.

The chain employs TRBV5-4 and TRBJ1-2; the D gene is possibly TRBD1 (6 bases). The CDR3 runs 13 residues. Trimming removed 1 base at V and 8 bases at J, with 12 bases between. CDR1 is SGHNT and CDR2 is YYREEE in the germline V gene (reference sequence). Written as DNA, the CDR3 is TGTGCCAGCAGCTTGACAGGGACCGCCGGCTACACCTTC. This codes for CASSLTGTAGYTF.

The chain uses TRBV5-1 and TRBJ1-1, with D perhaps TRBD1 (5 bases). The germline V and J ends were trimmed by 3 bases and 1 base, with 10 bases remaining between them. Germline CDR1 SGHRS, CDR2 YFSETQ. CDR3 length: 14 residues. This CDR3 reads CASSSGEQNTEAFF. The DNA of the CDR3 is TGCGCCAGCAGCTCGGGGGAGCAGAACACTGAAGCTTTCTTT.

This clone was seen a single time. This sample also contains other DNA sequences that code for the same CDR3. V and J are TRBV12-3 or TRBV12-4 and TRBJ1-1; tentatively, D is TRBD1 (5 bases). Deletions cut 3 bases from V and 6 bases from J, with 11 bases between. CDR3 length: 13 amino acids. The CDR3: CASSFRGGAEAFF. In DNA form, the CDR3 reads TGTGCCAGCAGTTTTAGGGGAGGCGCTGAAGCTTTCTTT.

The gene calls are TRBV30 and TRBJ1-6, with 10 positions matching TRBD1. The CDR3 runs to 14 residues. The germline gives CDR1 GTSNPN, CDR2 SVGIG (reference sequence). Germline trimming cut 3 bases from V and 13 bases from J; bases unmatched to any gene: 9. The CDR3 nucleotides read TGTGCCTGGAGGAAGTCGACAGGGGGCGCCCCCCTCCACTTT. This codes for CAWRKSTGGAPLHF.

The genes are TRBV7-2 and TRBJ1-6, with D perhaps matching TRBD1 (6 bases). V lost 5 bases and J 7 bases, leaving 12 bases between the germline ends. This CDR3 contains 14 residues. In germline, CDR1 is SGHTA, CDR2 FQGNSA. CDR3 amino acids: CASSRRGGNSPLHF. In DNA, the CDR3 is TGTGCCAGCAGCCGCAGGGGTGGGAATTCACCCCTCCACTTT.

V usage is TRBV5-1 and J usage is TRBJ2-5; 10 nucleotides align to TRBD2. Germline CDR1 is SGHRS and CDR2 is YFSETQ. Trimming at V came to 4 bases and at J to 4 bases, leaving 10 bases not matched to a gene. The length of the CDR3 is 16 residues. Written as DNA, the CDR3 is TGCGCCAGCAGCGAACTTAGCGGGGGGCCCGGAGAGACCCAGTACTTC. Protein product: CASSELSGGPGETQYF.

This chain joins TRBV7-2 and TRBJ1-6; D gene ambiguous. This CDR3 comprises 15 residues. V dropped 2 bases and J dropped 5 bases, with 10 bases sitting between them. Germline values: CDR1 SGHTA, CDR2 FQGNSA. The CDR3 protein is CASSLFLRDNSPLHF. The DNA for the CDR3 is TGTGCCAGCAGCTTATTCTTACGGGATAATTCACCCCTCCACTTT.

This chain connects TRBV6-2 or TRBV6-3 to TRBJ2-5, with 9 bases lining up with TRBD1. V dropped 5 bases and J dropped 2; count of bases not matched to a gene: 21. The CDR3 contains 20 residues. The germline gives CDR1 MNHEY, CDR2 SVGEGT. As DNA, the CDR3 is TGTGCCAGCAGTCAAGCCGACAGGGGGGACGCCACCTCGAATCAAGAGACCCAGTACTTC. Translation: CASSQADRGDATSNQETQYF.

This chain joins TRBV30 and TRBJ1-1; D may be TRBD1 (6 bases). The CDR3 is made up of 13 amino acids. V was pared by 4 bases and J by 2 bases, with 11 bases between. Germline assignment: CDR1 GTSNPN and CDR2 SVGIG (reference sequence). CDR3 protein: CAWTQGFNTEAFF. DNA for the CDR3: TGTGCCTGGACTCAGGGGTTTAACACTGAAGCTTTCTTT. Based on the CDR3 plus reference TRBV30 and TRBJ1-1, the full variable domain is SQTIHQWPATLVQPVGSPLSLECTVEGTSNPNLYWYRQAAGRGLQLLFYSVGIGQISSEVPQNLSASRPQDRQFILSSKKLLLSDSGFYLCAWTQGFNTEAFFGQGTRLTVV.

The chain carries TRBV9 and TRBJ1-1; possible D gene TRBD1, 6 bases. Per the germline V gene, CDR1 is SGDLS and CDR2 is YYNGEE. The CDR3 is made up of 13 amino acids. V shed 3 bases and J shed 8 bases, with 14 bases lying between them. The CDR3 bases are TGTGCCAGCAGCGACGGGCGGGGGGCAGAAGCTTTCTTT. Protein product: CASSDGRGAEAFF.

The chain recombines TRBV13 with TRBJ2-7; 10 positions agree with TRBD1. In germline, CDR1 is PRHDT, CDR2 FYEKMQ (reference sequence). The V and J ends lost 5 bases and 5 bases, in that order; junction bases with no gene match: 12. This CDR3 is 16 amino acids long. CDR3 DNA: TGTGCCAGCAGCAGCCTCAGATGGGACAGGGGCAACGAGCAGTACTTC. Its translation: CASSSLRWDRGNEQYF.

This rearrangement joins TRBV6-5 to TRBJ2-3; a possible D gene is TRBD1 (5 bases). This CDR3 spans 14 amino acids. Deletions cut 0 bases from V and 6 bases from J, with 10 bases between. The germline V gene has CDR1 MNHEY and CDR2 SVGAGI. CDR3: CASSYSGPGDTQYF. The CDR3 region has the DNA TGTGCCAGCAGTTACTCGGGGCCTGGGGATACGCAGTATTTT.